The 31 T cell receptor beta chains in this list originate from one sample, sequenced in a study of blood T cell repertoires in COVID-19. The method was immunoSEQ multiplex PCR; TCRdb's version includes in-frame clones alone and lacks a portion of them. The sample holds roughly 54,000 clones; 90% to 95% are singletons and the top ten take around 3.9%. The material sequenced was peripheral blood. The receptors here all came from a man between 45 and 60 years old with acute or convalescent COVID-19.

The chain is built from TRBV2 and TRBJ2-3; D perhaps matches TRBD2 (6 bases). The CDR3 consists of 12 residues. Germline-derived CDR1 and CDR2 are SNHLY and FYNNEI. V lost 5 bases and J 10 bases, leaving 13 bases between the germline ends. In DNA form, the CDR3 reads TGTGCCAGCAGTACTGGGCCGGGAGCGCAGTATTTT. Translating it yields CASSTGPGAQYF.

The CDR3 DNA sequence: TGTGCCAGCAGTGAGGCAGGGGGCAACTATGGCTACACCTTC. It yields the protein CASSEAGGNYGYTF. The rearrangement joins TRBV2 to TRBJ1-2; 8 positions match TRBD1. This CDR3 contains 14 residues. With V trimmed by 3 bases and J by 2 bases, 2 bases remained unmatched. Germline CDR1 and CDR2: SNHLY and FYNNEI.

This clone was detected once. This rearrangement joins TRBV24-1 to TRBJ1-5; the D gene is possibly TRBD1 (5 bases). The CDR3 has 14 residues. The germline V gene encodes CDR1 KGHDR and CDR2 SFDVKD. V was trimmed by 7 bases and J by 2 bases, leaving 11 bases between them. CDR3 sequence reads: CATRGRGGNQPQHF. DNA for the CDR3: TGTGCCACCAGGGGACGGGGGGGCAATCAGCCCCAGCATTTT.

V is TRBV29-1 and J is TRBJ1-4; D may be TRBD1 (5 bases). This CDR3 is 12 amino acids long. Between the trimmed V and J ends, which lost 6 bases and 3 bases, there was a span of 8 bases. The germline V gene encodes CDR1 SQVTM and CDR2 ANQGSEA. Here the CDR3 DNA reads TGCAGCGTCCAGGGTCCTAATGAAAAACTGTTTTTT. Translated, it gives CSVQGPNEKLFF.

This chain joins TRBV2 and TRBJ1-6; D uncertain. Germline-derived CDR1 and CDR2 are SNHLY and FYNNEI. Trimming removed 3 bases from V and 3 bases from J, with 9 bases in between. The CDR3 contains 15 residues. CDR3 sequence (DNA): TGTGCCAGCAGTGACAGGCAGGACTATAATTCACCCCTCCACTTT. Amino acid sequence: CASSDRQDYNSPLHF.

This clone was seen just once. The chain combines TRBV9 with TRBJ2-1, with TRBD2 as a possible D gene (5 bases). The germline V gene encodes CDR1 SGDLS and CDR2 YYNGEE. Trimming left V 0 bases short and J 11 bases short, with 12 bases between. This CDR3 is 13 amino acids long. In DNA, the CDR3 is TGTGCCAGCAGCGTAGAGGGCGGGCGGAAGCAGTTCTTC. Translated, it gives CASSVEGGRKQFF.

The chain employs TRBV19 and TRBJ1-5, with D maybe TRBD1 (5 bases). Trimming took 7 bases from V and 4 from J, leaving 14 bases between them. Germline loops: CDR1 LNHDA, CDR2 SQIVND (reference sequence). This CDR3 has 14 residues. The CDR3 protein is CASKSGAGNQPQHF. In DNA, the CDR3 is TGTGCCAGTAAAAGTGGGGCCGGGAATCAGCCCCAGCATTTT. The variable domain in full, completed from reference TRBV19 and TRBJ1-5, reads DGGITQSPKYLFRKEGQNVTLSCEQNLNHDAMYWYRQDPGQGLRLIYYSQIVNDFQKGDIAEGYSVSREKKESFPLTVTSAQKNPTAFYLCASKSGAGNQPQHFGDGTRLSIL.

The chain uses TRBV5-5 and TRBJ2-2, with a possible D match to TRBD2 (7 bases). Germline lookup yields CDR1 SGHKS and CDR2 YYEKEE (reference sequence). Between the trimmed V and J ends, which lost 2 bases and 4 bases, there was a span of 9 bases. The CDR3 extends over 14 amino acids. DNA of the CDR3: TGTGCCAGCAGCTTCGGGGGGCGCACCGGGGAGCTGTTTTTT. This translates into CASSFGGRTGELFF.

The V and J genes are TRBV29-1 and TRBJ1-2, with 11 positions matching TRBD1. Germline CDR1 and CDR2: SQVTM and ANQGSEA. This CDR3 is 12 amino acids long. V trimming: 7 bases; J trimming: 3 bases; junction bases outside the gene matches: 1. The CDR3 here is CSGGQGDYGYTF. CDR3 coding DNA: TGCAGCGGGGGACAGGGGGACTATGGCTACACCTTC.

The V call is TRBV19, the J call TRBJ2-1; 7 nucleotides align to TRBD2. Trimming at V came to 4 bases and at J to 5 bases, leaving 11 bases not matched to a gene. Germline values: CDR1 LNHDA, CDR2 SQIVND (reference sequence). CDR3 size: 16 residues. CDR3 DNA sequence: TGTGCCAGTAGTACCCGCGGGGGTCTAAATAACAATGAGCAGTTCTTC. It translates to CASSTRGGLNNNEQFF.

V and J are TRBV6-5 and TRBJ2-1, with D maybe TRBD2 (5 bases). V was shortened by 5 bases and J by 4 bases, with 9 bases between the two germline ends. The germline CDR1 and CDR2 sequences are MNHEY and SVGAGI. This CDR3 spans 13 amino acids. The CDR3 DNA is TGTGCCAGCAGTAGCGGATTATACAATGAGCAGTTCTTC. This encodes CASSSGLYNEQFF.

V usage is TRBV7-7 and J usage is TRBJ2-1; 10 bases are a match to TRBD2. Germline V gene sequence: CDR1 SSHAT, CDR2 FNYEAQ (reference sequence). V gave up 5 bases and J gave up 5 bases; unmatched junction bases: 9. CDR3 size: 16 residues. The CDR3 protein is CASSPGGGLANNEQFF. In nucleotides, the CDR3 is TGTGCCAGCAGCCCAGGGGGGGGACTAGCGAACAATGAGCAGTTCTTC.

Only one count was recorded for this clone. The chain combines TRBV5-8 with TRBJ2-5; 11 nucleotides line up with TRBD2. The CDR3 loop spans 14 amino acids. Germline CDR1 reads SGHTS; CDR2 reads YDEGEE. Trimming took 4 bases from V and 4 from J; bases not matched to a gene: 3. CDR3 amino acids: CASSVGLAGETQYF. Written as DNA, the CDR3 is TGTGCCAGCAGCGTAGGACTAGCGGGAGAGACCCAGTACTTC.

This chain links TRBV12-3 or TRBV12-4 with TRBJ2-3; 9 nucleotides agree with TRBD2. The length of the CDR3 is 12 residues. V was clipped by 5 bases and J by 14 bases; unmatched bases: 8. The CDR3 DNA follows: TGTGCCAGCAGTGGGACTAGCAGTCGATGGTATTTT. Translation: CASSGTSSRWYF.

The chain combines TRBV11-2 with TRBJ2-6; possibly TRBD1 for D (5 bases). Trimming shortened V by 3 bases and J by 1 base, and 7 bases separated the two germline ends. The length of the CDR3 is 15 residues. Germline V CDR1 and CDR2: SGHAT, FQNNGV. CDR3 sequence reads: CASSLQGSGANVLTF. In DNA form, the CDR3 reads TGTGCCAGCAGCTTGCAGGGTTCTGGGGCCAACGTCCTGACTTTC.

The gene calls are TRBV7-2 and TRBJ2-7; 9 nucleotides agree with TRBD2. This CDR3 comprises 15 residues. Germline CDR1 SGHTA, CDR2 FQGNSA. Losses at the gene ends were 3 bases for V and 0 bases for J; bases not matched to a gene: 3. The CDR3 reads CASSFAGGISYEQYF. In nucleotides, the CDR3 is TGTGCCAGCAGCTTCGCGGGAGGGATCTCCTACGAGCAGTACTTC.

This chain uses TRBV7-2 with TRBJ2-3; the D is unclear. V was trimmed by 5 bases and J by 0 bases, leaving 9 bases between them. CDR3 length: 14 residues. Germline CDR1 reads SGHTA; CDR2 reads FQGNSA. The CDR3 region has the DNA TGTGCCAGCAGCCACCCCGGGAGCACAGATACGCAGTATTTT. Protein: CASSHPGSTDTQYF.

The CDR3 coding sequence is TGTGCCAGCAGCTTCTCGGGACAGGGCTCCTTGAACACTGAAGCTTTCTTT. Its translation is CASSFSGQGSLNTEAFF. V gene TRBV7-9 combines with J gene TRBJ1-1, with TRBD1 identical over 9 bases. V shed 3 bases, J shed 0 bases, and the junction held 8 bases outside the gene matches. The CDR3 loop spans 17 amino acids. Germline V CDR1 and CDR2: SEHNR, FQNEAQ (reference sequence).

The chain employs TRBV29-1 and TRBJ1-1; D is uncertain. Trimming stripped 4 bases from V and 0 bases from J, with 9 bases between. The CDR3 spans 13 residues. Germline assignment: CDR1 SQVTM and CDR2 ANQGSEA. The DNA of the CDR3 is TGCAGCGTTGCCACGACTTTGAACACTGAAGCTTTCTTT. Translation: CSVATTLNTEAFF.

V usage is TRBV21-1 and J usage is TRBJ1-2; the D call TRBD1 from the table was never checked on the DNA. TRBV21-1 is labeled a pseudogene. The length of the CDR3 is 14 residues. The CDR3 nucleotides are TGTGCCAGCAGCAAAGTGGGCAGTTATAATGGCTACACCTTC. It encodes CASSKVGSYNGYTF.

The chain carries TRBV6-2 or TRBV6-3 and TRBJ2-1; 8 bases match TRBD2. This CDR3 contains 14 residues. Germline V gene lookup returns CDR1 MNHEY and CDR2 SVGEGT. Trimming removed 6 bases from V and 9 bases from J; junction bases left unmatched: 10. CDR3 region: CASSPRTSRGEQFF. The CDR3 DNA follows: TGTGCCAGCAGCCCCAGGACTAGCCGCGGTGAGCAGTTCTTC.

The chain uses TRBV10-1 and TRBJ2-1, with TRBD2 matching 11 bases. V lost 6 bases, J lost 8 bases, and 12 bases stayed unmatched. The CDR3 totals 16 residues. Germline CDR1 reads WNHNN; CDR2 reads SYGVQD (reference sequence). CDR3 sequence (DNA): TGCGCCAGCAGCTTCGTTAGCGGGAGGGCTCTGGATGAGCAGTTCTTC. Translation gives CASSFVSGRALDEQFF.

The chain carries TRBV5-1 and TRBJ1-1; D possibly corresponds to TRBD1 (6 bases). Per the germline V gene, CDR1 is SGHRS and CDR2 is YFSETQ. The CDR3 has 16 amino acids. V was pared by 1 base and J by 4 bases, with 17 bases between. This CDR3 is CASSLLISGGVTEAFF. DNA for the CDR3: TGCGCCAGCAGCTTGTTAATCTCGGGGGGCGTCACTGAAGCTTTCTTT. Using reference TRBV5-1 and TRBJ1-1 for the parts outside the CDR3, the full variable domain is KAGVTQTPRYLIKTRGQQVTLSCSPISGHRSVSWYQQTPGQGLQFLFEYFSETQRNKGNFPGRFSGRQFSNSRSEMNVSTLELGDSALYLCASSLLISGGVTEAFFGQGTRLTVV.

The chain recombines TRBV10-3 with TRBJ2-7, with a possible D match to TRBD1 (5 bases). The CDR3 is made up of 15 amino acids. Germline values: CDR1 ENHRY, CDR2 SYGVKD. Between the trimmed V and J ends, which lost 3 bases and 0 bases, there was a span of 12 bases. The CDR3 region is CAISDETASSYEQYF. As DNA, the CDR3 is TGTGCCATCAGTGATGAGACAGCGAGCTCCTACGAGCAGTACTTC.

This CDR3 reads CASSLRGLVPYEQYF. In DNA, the CDR3 is TGTGCCAGCAGCTTACGGGGACTAGTCCCCTACGAGCAGTACTTC. The chain carries TRBV7-2 and TRBJ2-7; 8 bases are a match to TRBD2. The germline V gene encodes CDR1 SGHTA and CDR2 FQGNSA. With 2 bases clipped from V and 2 bases from J, the junction kept 5 bases outside the gene matches. The CDR3 spans 15 residues.

The J gene is TRBJ1-6, the V gene TRBV2; 7 bases are shared with TRBD1. The germline V gene has CDR1 SNHLY and CDR2 FYNNEI. There are 14 residues in the CDR3. Unmatched junction bases numbered 5, after V lost 3 bases and J lost 9 bases. The CDR3 region is CASSDGQVFSPLHF. For the CDR3, the DNA is TGTGCCAGCAGTGACGGACAGGTCTTTTCACCCCTCCACTTT.

This clone was detected only once. The J gene is TRBJ2-2, the V gene TRBV19, with 9 positions matching TRBD2. This CDR3 has 18 residues. Germline V gene lookup returns CDR1 LNHDA and CDR2 SQIVND (reference sequence). J gave up 0 bases and V 6 bases, and 11 bases lay outside the gene matches. DNA for the CDR3: TGTGCCAGTAGGCACCGCGCGGGGGGGTTCGCGAACACCGGGGAGCTGTTTTTT. This encodes CASRHRAGGFANTGELFF.

The CDR3 region is CSVPPTRARYNEQFF. For the CDR3, the DNA is TGCAGCGTCCCCCCGACTAGGGCCCGTTACAATGAGCAGTTCTTC. The rearrangement links TRBV29-1 to TRBJ2-1; D is possibly TRBD2 (6 bases). With 6 bases removed from V and 4 bases from J, the gap between germline ends came to 19 bases. CDR3 length: 15 amino acids. Germline V gene sequence: CDR1 SQVTM, CDR2 ANQGSEA.

The V call is TRBV27, the J call TRBJ2-3; D is ambiguous. Between the trimmed V and J ends, which lost 7 bases and 4 bases, there was a span of 12 bases. CDR3 length equals 13 residues. Germline V gene data show CDR1 as MNHEY and CDR2 as SMNVEV (reference sequence). This chain's CDR3 is CASMTRPSDTQYF. The CDR3 DNA is TGTGCCAGCATGACAAGACCATCAGATACGCAGTATTTT.

The V call is TRBV5-6, the J call TRBJ1-1, with D perhaps matching TRBD1 (5 bases). Trimming shortened V by 6 bases and J by 4 bases, and 16 bases separated the two germline ends. The CDR3 has 14 amino acids. From germline, CDR1 is SGHDT and CDR2 YYEEEE. The CDR3 DNA is TGTGCCAGCAAAAGAGGCAGGGAGGGCACTGAAGCTTTCTTT. Protein: CASKRGREGTEAFF. Complete variable domain (other parts from reference TRBV5-6 and TRBJ1-1): DAGVTQSPTHLIKTRGQQVTLRCSPKSGHDTVSWYQQALGQGPQFIFQYYEEEERQRGNFPDRFSGHQFPNYSSELNVNALLLGDSALYLCASKRGREGTEAFFGQGTRLTVV.

This chain connects TRBV24-1 to TRBJ2-3, with 13 bases matching TRBD2. This CDR3 contains 17 residues. Germline values: CDR1 KGHDR, CDR2 SFDVKD. V gave up 3 bases and J gave up 4 bases; unmatched junction bases: 6. The CDR3, as DNA: TGTGCCACCAGTGATCCGGGACTAGCGGGACCCCCAGATACGCAGTATTTT. It codes for CATSDPGLAGPPDTQYF.